These 27 T cell receptor beta chains were all obtained from the same sample, sequenced in a study of CD8+ T cells in alopecia areata. RNA extraction was followed by reverse transcription into cDNA, which acted as the sequencing template. The data were produced by immunoSEQ multiplex PCR, yet TCRdb's version contains in-frame clones alone and is incomplete. The table lists approximately 150,000 clones, 50% to 65% of them singletons. Treatment meaning: oral pan-JAK inhibitor, 5-10 mg twice daily. The input for sequencing was CD4+ T cells sorted from blood, taken at week 24, from a patient treated with tofacitinib. The receptor source for this set is a human donor with alopecia areata.

The chain recombines TRBV5-1 with TRBJ2-7; no firm D call. The CDR3 spans 11 residues. The germline V gene encodes CDR1 SGHRS and CDR2 YFSETQ. The V and J ends lost 2 bases and 3 bases respectively, with 3 bases between them. CDR3 nucleotide sequence: TGCGCCAGCAGCTTCAACTACGAGCAGTACTTC. Translation gives CASSFNYEQYF.

The CDR3 coding sequence is TGTGCCAGCTCACCATCCGGGGCAGGGGGCGGCACAGATACGCAGTATTTT. Residues: CASSPSGAGGGTDTQYF. V is TRBV18 and J is TRBJ2-3, with TRBD1 matching 8 bases. The V gene end was trimmed by 2 bases and the J gene end by 1 base; junction bases not matched to a gene: 8. Germline CDR1 is KGHSH and CDR2 is LQKENI. The CDR3 consists of 17 residues.

The count of this clone is one. The chain is built from TRBV5-1 and TRBJ2-5; no clear D. This CDR3 region has 13 residues. Per germline, CDR1 SGHRS and CDR2 YFSETQ. V gave up 4 bases and J gave up 2 bases, with 9 bases separating them. This chain's CDR3 is CASSLQVQETQYF. In DNA form, the CDR3 reads TGCGCCAGCAGCCTGCAGGTTCAAGAGACCCAGTACTTC.

The table lists this clone with a few counts. The CDR3 nucleotides are TGTGCCAGCAGTTACGAGCCGGGGTCCTATGGCTACACCTTC. As protein: CASSYEPGSYGYTF. The J gene is TRBJ1-2, the V gene TRBV6-6, with unresolved D. Germline V gives CDR1 MNHNY, CDR2 SVGAGI (reference sequence). The V and J ends lost 2 bases and 4 bases respectively, with 11 bases between them. The CDR3 is 14 amino acids.

The V call is TRBV29-1, the J call TRBJ1-1; D unclear. Germline lookup yields CDR1 SQVTM and CDR2 ANQGSEA. There are 13 residues in the CDR3. V was trimmed by 2 bases and J by 7 bases, leaving 14 bases between them. The CDR3 region is CSVERVVGGEAFF. CDR3 bases: TGCAGCGTTGAAAGGGTCGTGGGAGGTGAAGCTTTCTTT.

The chain combines TRBV30 with TRBJ1-5; no clear D. Trimming left V 0 bases short and J 9 bases short, with 6 bases between. Germline loops: CDR1 GTSNPN, CDR2 SVGIG (reference sequence). The length of the CDR3 is 11 residues. CDR3: CAWSVRGPQHF. The CDR3 DNA reads TGTGCCTGGAGTGTAAGAGGGCCCCAGCATTTT.

V gene TRBV19 combines with J gene TRBJ2-5; the D is unclear. This CDR3 region has 16 residues. Germline CDR1 and CDR2: LNHDA and SQIVND (reference sequence). Deletions cut 1 base from V and 4 bases from J, with 16 bases between. The CDR3 spells CASSIGGAPGGETQYF. CDR3 nucleotide sequence: TGTGCCAGTAGTATAGGGGGTGCACCCGGTGGAGAGACCCAGTACTTC.

V and J are TRBV14 and TRBJ1-2; 7 bases are shared with TRBD1. V was clipped by 5 bases and J by 8 bases; unmatched bases: 8. Germline CDR1 SGHDN, CDR2 FVKESK. CDR3 length: 13 residues. The CDR3 nucleotides are TGTGCCAGCAGCAGTGACAGGGTGAAGGGCTACACCTTC. Amino acids: CASSSDRVKGYTF.

This clone was seen only a few times. This chain uses TRBV30 with TRBJ1-4; 7 bases agree with TRBD1. This CDR3 region has 14 residues. V lost 0 bases to trimming and J lost 5 bases; unmatched junction nucleotides: 3. Germline assignment: CDR1 GTSNPN and CDR2 SVGIG (reference sequence). CDR3 protein: CAWSVPTGNEKLFF. DNA of the CDR3: TGTGCCTGGAGTGTACCGACAGGGAATGAAAAACTGTTTTTT.

This clone was seen once. This chain uses TRBV29-1 with TRBJ1-1; no firm D call. With 6 bases removed from V and 6 bases from J, the gap between germline ends came to 17 bases. Germline V gene sequence: CDR1 SQVTM, CDR2 ANQGSEA. The CDR3 runs 13 residues. CDR3 sequence: CSVGSSAIAEAFF. CDR3 nucleotides: TGCAGCGTCGGAAGTTCCGCGATCGCTGAAGCTTTCTTT.

This clone is medium-sized (0.01 to 0.1%) in the sample. V is TRBV27 and J is TRBJ2-5; tentatively, D is TRBD2 (7 bases). This CDR3 spans 15 amino acids. V lost 3 bases and J lost 2, with 13 bases in between. The germline V gene has CDR1 MNHEY and CDR2 SMNVEV (reference sequence). In nucleotides, the CDR3 is TGTGCCAGCAGTTTTGCGGGGGCGGTACAAGAGACCCAGTACTTC. Translation gives CASSFAGAVQETQYF.

The chain employs TRBV27 and TRBJ2-3; D possibly corresponds to TRBD1 (7 bases). Trimming stripped 4 bases from V and 6 bases from J, with 14 bases between. Germline CDR1 and CDR2: MNHEY and SMNVEV (reference sequence). The CDR3 has 14 residues. The CDR3 coding sequence is TGTGCCAGCAGTTCACAACAGGGGAGGGATACGCAGTATTTT. Amino acid sequence: CASSSQQGRDTQYF.

The chain combines TRBV6-5 with TRBJ2-1; D gene unclear. V lost 6 bases to trimming and J lost 6 bases, with 18 bases between them. Per the germline V gene, CDR1 is MNHEY and CDR2 is SVGAGI. This CDR3 is built from 15 residues. Here the CDR3 DNA reads TGTGCCAGCAGCCCCCGCCTGACTGCCTCCAATGAGCAGTTCTTC. Its translation is CASSPRLTASNEQFF.

This clone was counted a few times. CDR3 sequence reads: CASSLSGARFFYTF. The CDR3 region has the DNA TGTGCCAGCAGCTTGTCGGGGGCGCGTTTTTTCTACACCTTC. V usage is TRBV5-6 and J usage is TRBJ1-2; possible D gene TRBD1, 6 bases. V was cut by 1 base and J by 10 bases, with 17 bases left in between. CDR1 and CDR2 from the germline V gene are SGHDT and YYEEEE. The CDR3 has 14 residues.

The DNA for the CDR3 is TGCGCCAGCAGCACCGGGGGGAACTATGGCTACACCTTC. Translation gives CASSTGGNYGYTF. The chain couples TRBV5-1 to TRBJ1-2; TRBD1 is a possible D gene (5 bases). Trimming shortened V by 4 bases and J by 2 bases, and 9 bases separated the two germline ends. Germline CDR1 is SGHRS and CDR2 is YFSETQ. The CDR3 is 13 amino acids.

The rearrangement joins TRBV18 to TRBJ2-7, with 10 bases lining up with TRBD1. This CDR3 is 15 amino acids long. The junction had 9 bases not matched to a gene; V was cut back by 6 bases and J by 4 bases. Germline V gene data show CDR1 as KGHSH and CDR2 as LQKENI. CDR3 sequence: CASSFGQGGWYEQYF. The CDR3 nucleotides read TGTGCCAGCTCCTTTGGACAGGGGGGATGGTACGAGCAGTACTTC.

This rearrangement joins TRBV7-3 to TRBJ2-5; weak D call: TRBD1 (6 bases). V was pared by 5 bases and J by 1 base, with 11 bases between. This CDR3 region has 14 residues. CDR1 and CDR2 (germline): SGHTA, FQGTGA. CDR3: CASSLNRAQETQYF. The CDR3 coding sequence is TGTGCCAGCAGCCTAAACAGGGCCCAAGAGACCCAGTACTTC.

The chain recombines TRBV6-5 with TRBJ1-5; tentatively, D is TRBD1 (6 bases). Germline loops: CDR1 MNHEY, CDR2 SVGAGI. The CDR3 length is 14 residues. The V end lost 6 bases, the J end lost 7 bases, and 16 bases lay between the germline ends. CDR3 sequence: CASSSRGARQPQHF. The CDR3 nucleotides are TGTGCCAGCAGCTCTCGGGGGGCGCGGCAGCCCCAGCATTTT.

This clone has only a few counts. J is TRBJ1-1 and V is TRBV4-1; perhaps TRBD1 as D (5 bases). Germline CDR1 reads MGHRA; CDR2 reads YSYEKL. The CDR3 runs to 14 residues. Between the trimmed V and J ends, which lost 1 base and 5 bases, there was a span of 11 bases. The CDR3 spells CASSQAGRWTEAFF. In nucleotides, the CDR3 is TGCGCCAGCAGCCAAGCAGGGCGTTGGACTGAAGCTTTCTTT.

This sequence joins TRBV25-1 and TRBJ2-7; D is perhaps TRBD1 (6 bases). CDR3 size: 15 residues. Trimming removed 3 bases at V and 1 base at J, with 13 bases between. Per the germline V gene, CDR1 is MGHDK and CDR2 is SYGVNS. CDR3 bases: TGTGCCAGCAGTGAGAGGGCAGGGGTATCCTACGAGCAGTACTTC. The encoded protein is CASSERAGVSYEQYF.

The chain employs TRBV19 and TRBJ1-5, with 10 bases fitting TRBD1. The germline V gene encodes CDR1 LNHDA and CDR2 SQIVND (reference sequence). J lost 0 bases, V lost 6 bases, and 5 bases had no gene match. The CDR3 is made up of 16 amino acids. CDR3 in DNA: TGTGCCAGTAGCGATGGGACAGGGGATAGCAATCAGCCCCAGCATTTT. It codes for CASSDGTGDSNQPQHF.

The gene calls are TRBV5-1 and TRBJ2-3; D is perhaps TRBD1 (5 bases). The V end lost 1 base, the J end lost 5 bases, and 14 bases lay between the germline ends. The germline CDR1 and CDR2 sequences are SGHRS and YFSETQ. CDR3 size: 15 residues. The CDR3 region has the DNA TGCGCCAGCAGCTTGACCTTAGGGGCACAAGATACGCAGTATTTT. Translating it yields CASSLTLGAQDTQYF.

The gene calls are TRBV7-9 and TRBJ2-3, with D tentatively TRBD1 (5 bases). Per the germline V gene, CDR1 is SEHNR and CDR2 is FQNEAQ (reference sequence). This CDR3 has 13 residues. V was cut by 5 bases and J by 8 bases, with 14 bases left in between. The CDR3 sequence is CASSAQGLGTQYF. CDR3 nucleotides: TGTGCCAGCAGCGCGCAGGGTTTGGGTACGCAGTATTTT.

This clone has only a few counts. This chain uses TRBV7-3 with TRBJ1-2, with D possibly being TRBD1 (5 bases). This CDR3 has 14 residues. With 3 bases removed from V and 0 bases from J, the gap between germline ends came to 8 bases. The germline gives CDR1 SGHTA, CDR2 FQGTGA. The CDR3 DNA sequence: TGTGCCAGCAGCTTCAAAGGGGCTAACTATGGCTACACCTTC. Translating gives CASSFKGANYGYTF.

This chain joins TRBV19 and TRBJ2-3; perhaps TRBD1 as D (5 bases). CDR3 length equals 17 residues. V lost 5 bases, J lost 1 base, and 19 bases lay in between. Germline CDR1 LNHDA, CDR2 SQIVND (reference sequence). CDR3 loop: CASSATLLLGGTDTQYF. The CDR3 DNA is TGTGCCAGTAGTGCGACCCTCCTATTAGGGGGCACAGATACGCAGTATTTT. Variable domain in full (rest from reference TRBV19 and TRBJ2-3): DGGITQSPKYLFRKEGQNVTLSCEQNLNHDAMYWYRQDPGQGLRLIYYSQIVNDFQKGDIAEGYSVSREKKESFPLTVTSAQKNPTAFYLCASSATLLLGGTDTQYFGPGTRLTVL.

The V and J genes are TRBV4-1 and TRBJ1-2; D is possibly TRBD1 (5 bases). The CDR3 has 15 amino acids. V was shortened by 4 bases and J by 4 bases, with 16 bases between the two germline ends. Germline lookup yields CDR1 MGHRA and CDR2 YSYEKL. The CDR3 DNA sequence: TGCGCCAGCAGCCGGAAAGAGGGGACGGGCTATGGCTACACCTTC. Protein product: CASSRKEGTGYGYTF.

As concerns this clone: The junction departs from germline at one end; a sequencing error may be responsible. The gene calls are TRBV27 and TRBJ1-2; D is undetermined. The CDR3 is 13 residues long. Germline-derived CDR1 and CDR2 are MNHEY and SMNVEV (reference sequence). This chain's CDR3 is CATSLVPYYGYTF. CDR3 sequence (DNA): TGTGCCACCAGTCTGGTGCCATACTATGGCTACACCTTC.